One T cell receptor beta chain is described in this entry. This sample is part of a study of T cell responses to AZD1222 COVID-19 vaccine. Background on the study: Recipients boosted at about 4 weeks or about 12 weeks are pooled.

The CDR3 loop spans 13 amino acids. CDR1 LNHDA and CDR2 SQIVND come from the germline V gene (reference sequence). The V end lost 6 bases, the J end lost 5 bases, and 8 bases lay between the germline ends. Method: immunoSEQ multiplex PCR; TCRdb's copy keeps in-frame clones and lacks some. Of about 100,000 clones listed, about 86% are singletons. This sequence was found in an adult in good health. This chain uses TRBV19 with TRBJ1-6, with D hard to call. Specimen: peripheral blood, collected on day 0 of AZD1222 vaccination. The CDR3 region is CASSQTNNSPLHF. Written as DNA, the CDR3 is TGTGCCAGTAGCCAGACCAATAATTCACCCCTCCACTTT.